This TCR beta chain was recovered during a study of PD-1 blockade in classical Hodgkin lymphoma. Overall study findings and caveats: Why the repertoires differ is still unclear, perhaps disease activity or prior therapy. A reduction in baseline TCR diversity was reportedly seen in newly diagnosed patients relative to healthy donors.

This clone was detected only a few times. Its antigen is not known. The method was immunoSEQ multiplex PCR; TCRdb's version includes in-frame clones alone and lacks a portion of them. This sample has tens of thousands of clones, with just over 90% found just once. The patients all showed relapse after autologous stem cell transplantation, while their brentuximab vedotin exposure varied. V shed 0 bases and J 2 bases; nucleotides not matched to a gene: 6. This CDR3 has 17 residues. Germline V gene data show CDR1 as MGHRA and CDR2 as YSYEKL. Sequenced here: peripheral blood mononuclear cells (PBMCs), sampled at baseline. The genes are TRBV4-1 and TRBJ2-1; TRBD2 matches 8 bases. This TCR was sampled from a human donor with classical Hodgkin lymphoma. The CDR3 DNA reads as TGCGCCAGCAGCCAAGATCGGGGTAGCGGGGCCTACAATGAGCAGTTCTTC. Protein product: CASSQDRGSGAYNEQFF.